The source of this T cell receptor (beta chain) is a study of T cells in Graves' hyperthyroidism and ophthalmopathy. Turning to the study itself: Peripheral blood was secured at the point of initial diagnosis, before any treatment. Findings of the study overall: Peripheral blood also featured most of the thyroid clonotypes expanded above 0.001. Model-based prediction identified ophthalmopathy a median approximately 6.2 months prior to its onset.

There were TCR beta CDR3 regions amplified from RNA transcripts. A set of HTBI primers served as the primers for a first-round RT-PCR of the TCR CDR3. From the multiplex PCR reads, TCRdb called clonotypes with MiXCR, one entry per CDR3 protein. Here the sample spans about 400,000 distinct CDR3 sequences, roughly 15% being singletons. Cells are PBMCs isolated from roughly 9.3 ml of fresh blood. The V and J ends lost 3 bases and 4 bases respectively, with 15 bases between them. The CDR3 is 14 amino acids. Germline-derived CDR1 and CDR2 are GTSNPN and SVGIG (reference sequence). This clonotype has only a few counts. Its antigen is still unknown.

The receptor was derived from a woman between 55 and 75 years old with Graves' ophthalmopathy. Input material: blood. The V and J genes are TRBV30 and TRBJ1-2; tentative D call: TRBD1 (6 bases). In DNA, the CDR3 is TGTGCCTGGAGCGAGACAGGTTTAGGCTATGGCTACACCTTC. It is translated as CAWSETGLGYGYTF.